This T cell receptor (beta chain) was found in a study of cytomegalovirus exposure and HLA in healthy donors. The wider study: Assignment to the Caucasian-associated ancestry cluster applied to around 76% of the approximately 370 genotyped donors.

Notes on the study in general: Later on, an analysis found that several of the most significant clusters appeared to be linked to common viral pathogens, which included parvovirus B19.

V was cut by 1 base and J by 7 bases, with 7 bases left in between. CDR3 length: 12 residues. CDR1 and CDR2 from the germline V gene are SGHDN and FVKESK. On this clone itself: Its antigen is currently unknown.

The PCR was carried out with 60 Vbeta primers and 13 Jbeta primers. The data were produced by immunoSEQ multiplex PCR, yet TCRdb's version contains in-frame clones alone and is incomplete. The sample shows some 130,000 clones, under 85% of them seen only once. The source of this sequence is a boy younger than 18 in good health and CMV-seronegative. The V and J genes are TRBV14 and TRBJ2-5; D possibly corresponds to TRBD2 (5 bases). The sequenced sample consisted of PBMCs. For the CDR3, the DNA is TGTGCCAGCAGCCAAGTAGAGGGGACCCAGTACTTC. This translates into CASSQVEGTQYF.